Presented here are 4 T cell receptor beta chains from one specimen sequenced in a study of OX40 agonist ivuxolimab in advanced cancers. Produced via immunoSEQ multiplex PCR; TCRdb's table is partial and in-frame only. The sample yields about 15,000 clones, around 80% seen once. The sequencing here drew on CD4+ or CD8+ T cells sorted from blood, taken in a trial of the OX40 agonist ivuxolimab. All receptors come from an adult with an advanced solid tumor such as melanoma, head and neck, liver or kidney cancer.

This sequence joins TRBV19 and TRBJ1-2, with D hard to call. The CDR3 consists of 13 residues. The germline V gene has CDR1 LNHDA and CDR2 SQIVND (reference sequence). Trimming shortened V by 5 bases and J by 3 bases, and 10 bases separated the two germline ends. The CDR3 loop reads CASSPREDYGYTF. Written as DNA, the CDR3 is TGTGCCAGTAGTCCGAGGGAAGACTATGGCTACACCTTC. The full variable domain, with the rest looked up from reference TRBV19 and TRBJ1-2, is DGGITQSPKYLFRKEGQNVTLSCEQNLNHDAMYWYRQDPGQGLRLIYYSQIVNDFQKGDIAEGYSVSREKKESFPLTVTSAQKNPTAFYLCASSPREDYGYTFGSGTRLTVV.

The rearrangement joins TRBV9 to TRBJ2-1; D may match TRBD1 or TRBD2 (6 bases each). The V end lost 3 bases, the J end lost 9 bases, and 10 bases lay between the germline ends. Germline assignment: CDR1 SGDLS and CDR2 YYNGEE. CDR3 length: 12 residues. CDR3 sequence: CASSEGGSEQFF. In DNA form, the CDR3 reads TGTGCCAGCAGCGAGGGGGGCTCTGAGCAGTTCTTC.

V and J are TRBV27 and TRBJ1-5; D call uncertain. The germline V gene encodes CDR1 MNHEY and CDR2 SMNVEV (reference sequence). The CDR3 is 15 residues long. Trimming took off 6 bases at V and 1 base at J, with 13 bases between the two ends. The CDR3, as DNA: TGTGCCAGCAGACCAGTCCTGGGCAGCAATCAGCCCCAGCATTTT. It encodes CASRPVLGSNQPQHF.

The chain carries TRBV9 and TRBJ1-1, with 8 positions matching TRBD1. CDR3 size: 16 residues. J was trimmed by 0 bases and V by 0 bases; bases with no gene match: 4. The germline V gene encodes CDR1 SGDLS and CDR2 YYNGEE. The CDR3 is CASSVGIRGLNTEAFF. As DNA, the CDR3 is TGTGCCAGCAGCGTAGGCATCAGGGGGCTGAACACTGAAGCTTTCTTT. The full variable domain, with the rest looked up from reference TRBV9 and TRBJ1-1, is DSGVTQTPKHLITATGQRVTLRCSPRSGDLSVYWYQQSLDQGLQFLIQYYNGEERAKGNILERFSAQQFPDLHSELNLSSLELGDSALYFCASSVGIRGLNTEAFFGQGTRLTVV.